The entry below describes one T cell receptor (beta chain). Antigen specificity is unknown. TCRdb's table, derived via immunoSEQ multiplex PCR, lists solely in-frame clones and lacks some. The top ten clones hold 18% of a sample with fewer than 85,000 clones, 80% to 90% of them seen once. Timing groups of about 4 and about 12 weeks for second doses were pooled. The data stem from a study of T cell responses to AZD1222 COVID-19 vaccine. General study points: Increases in Spike-specific TCR breadth and depth were seen after two AZD1222 doses. Across the whole spike, CD4 TCRs peaked at regions 160-218 and 743-854. Baseline serostatus was positive in only a handful of AZD1222 recipients.

The sequenced sample was peripheral blood, obtained 28 days after the second AZD1222 dose. This sequence was found in an adult who received the AZD1222 COVID-19 vaccine.

The CDR3 reads CASSLDRNYGYTF. The CDR3 nucleotides are TGCGCCAGCAGCTTAGACAGAAACTATGGCTACACCTTC. The chain recombines TRBV5-1 with TRBJ1-2; TRBD1 might be the D (5 bases). V was cut by 2 bases and J by 2 bases, with 7 bases left in between. CDR3 length: 13 amino acids. The germline V gene has CDR1 SGHRS and CDR2 YFSETQ.